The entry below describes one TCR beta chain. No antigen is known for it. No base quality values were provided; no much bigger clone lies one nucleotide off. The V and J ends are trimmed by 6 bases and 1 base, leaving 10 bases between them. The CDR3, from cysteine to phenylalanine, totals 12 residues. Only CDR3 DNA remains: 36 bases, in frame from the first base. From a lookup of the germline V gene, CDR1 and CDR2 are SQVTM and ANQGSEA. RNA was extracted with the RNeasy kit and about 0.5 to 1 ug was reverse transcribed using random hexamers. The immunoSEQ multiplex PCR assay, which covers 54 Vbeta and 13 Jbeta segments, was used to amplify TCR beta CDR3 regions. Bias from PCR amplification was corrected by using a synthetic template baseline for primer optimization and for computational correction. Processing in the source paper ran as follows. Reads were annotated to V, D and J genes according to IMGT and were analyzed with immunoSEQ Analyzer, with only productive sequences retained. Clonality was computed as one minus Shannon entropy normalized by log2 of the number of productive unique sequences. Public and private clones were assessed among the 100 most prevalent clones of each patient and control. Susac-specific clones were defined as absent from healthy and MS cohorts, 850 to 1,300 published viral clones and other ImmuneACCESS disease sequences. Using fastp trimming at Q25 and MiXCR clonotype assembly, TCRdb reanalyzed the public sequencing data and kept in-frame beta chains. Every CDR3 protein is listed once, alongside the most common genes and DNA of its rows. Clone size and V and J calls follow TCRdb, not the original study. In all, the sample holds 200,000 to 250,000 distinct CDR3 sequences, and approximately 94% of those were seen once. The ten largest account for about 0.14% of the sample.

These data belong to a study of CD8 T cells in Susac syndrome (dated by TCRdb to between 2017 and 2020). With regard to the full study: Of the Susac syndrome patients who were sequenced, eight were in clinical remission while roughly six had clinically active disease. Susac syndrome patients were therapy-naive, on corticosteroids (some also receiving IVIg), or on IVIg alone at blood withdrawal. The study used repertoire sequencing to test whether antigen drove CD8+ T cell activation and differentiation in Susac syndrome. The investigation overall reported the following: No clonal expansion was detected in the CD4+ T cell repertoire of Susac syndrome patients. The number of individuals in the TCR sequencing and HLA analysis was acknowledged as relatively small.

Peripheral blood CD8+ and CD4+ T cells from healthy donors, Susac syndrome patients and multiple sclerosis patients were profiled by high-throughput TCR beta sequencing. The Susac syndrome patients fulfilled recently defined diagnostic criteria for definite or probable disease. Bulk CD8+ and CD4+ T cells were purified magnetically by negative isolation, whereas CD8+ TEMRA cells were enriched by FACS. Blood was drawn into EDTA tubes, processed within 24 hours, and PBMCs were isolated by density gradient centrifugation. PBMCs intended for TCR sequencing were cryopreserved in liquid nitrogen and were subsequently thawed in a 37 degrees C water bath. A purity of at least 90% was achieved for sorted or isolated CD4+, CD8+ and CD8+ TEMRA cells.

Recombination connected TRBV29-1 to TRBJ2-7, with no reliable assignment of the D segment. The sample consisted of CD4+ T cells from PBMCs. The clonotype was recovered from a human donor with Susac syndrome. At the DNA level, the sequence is TGCAGCGTAAGAGGACCTTCCTACGAGCAGTACTTC. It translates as CSVRGPSYEQYF.